This T cell receptor beta chain stems from a study of graft-versus-host responses after intestinal transplantation. Assay: immunoSEQ multiplex PCR; the TCRdb copy retains only in-frame clones and omits some. The repertoire consists of around 96,000 clones, with 80% to 95% occurring once and the leading ten covering around 0.17%. Details on this clone: The antigen is undetermined.

Between the trimmed V and J ends, which lost 6 bases and 4 bases, there was a span of 17 bases. The CDR3 consists of 15 residues. The V gene's germline CDR1 is SNHLY and CDR2 FYNNEI. The chain combines TRBV2 with TRBJ2-3, with D perhaps matching TRBD1 (7 bases). The sequenced sample was unstimulated CD4+ T cells sorted from spleen or lymph node cells, obtained before intestinal transplant. The receptor comes from a human donor who received an intestinal transplant. CDR3 coding DNA: TGTGCCAGCAGCTACTCCAGGGGGACTTCAGATACGCAGTATTTT. This sequence encodes CASSYSRGTSDTQYF.